The 13 T cell receptor beta chains below all came from one sample that was sequenced in a study of blood T cell repertoires in COVID-19. The protocol was immunoSEQ multiplex PCR, while the TCRdb copy is restricted to in-frame clones and leaves out a portion. The sample yields about 100,000 clones, 80% to 95% seen once. The specimen was peripheral blood. These receptors were taken from a man in his sixties or seventies with acute or convalescent COVID-19.

The chain couples TRBV7-6 to TRBJ1-2; TRBD1 is a possible D gene (6 bases). Germline V CDR1 and CDR2: SGHVS, FNYEAQ. This CDR3 is built from 18 residues. Trimming removed 5 bases from V and 4 bases from J, with 26 bases in between. The CDR3 bases are TGTGCCAGCAGCCCACGCAGTTATTCGGGGGGCGATGTCTATGGCTACACCTTC. Translating gives CASSPRSYSGGDVYGYTF.

The chain has TRBV7-9 and TRBJ1-2; D is possibly TRBD1 (5 bases). V was trimmed by 2 bases and J by 4 bases, leaving 8 bases between them. The germline CDR1 and CDR2 sequences are SEHNR and FQNEAQ (reference sequence). This CDR3 contains 13 residues. The CDR3 protein is CASSLQQVYGYTF. The DNA for the CDR3 is TGTGCCAGCAGCTTACAACAGGTCTATGGCTACACCTTC.

This chain uses TRBV28 with TRBJ2-7; D unresolved. CDR1 is MDHEN, CDR2 SYDVKM, per germline. This CDR3 spans 12 amino acids. V lost 7 bases, J lost 0 bases, and 7 bases lay in between. The CDR3 is CASKRYSYEQYF. DNA for the CDR3: TGTGCCAGCAAGAGGTACTCCTACGAGCAGTACTTC.

The chain joins TRBV6-1 to TRBJ2-7; perhaps TRBD1 as D (6 bases). The length of the CDR3 is 15 residues. CDR1 is MNHNS, CDR2 SASEGT, per germline. V dropped 0 bases and J dropped 3 bases, with 12 bases sitting between them. DNA for the CDR3: TGTGCCAGCAGTGAAGCGCAGGGACAAGGCTACGAGCAGTACTTC. Translation gives CASSEAQGQGYEQYF.

The chain has TRBV18 and TRBJ2-7, with TRBD2 identical over 7 bases. This CDR3 has 12 amino acids. Trimming at V came to 8 bases and at J to 4 bases, leaving 5 bases not matched to a gene. Germline-derived CDR1 and CDR2 are KGHSH and LQKENI. The CDR3 DNA follows: TGTGCCAGCCTCAGGGAGGGATACGAGCAGTACTTC. Its protein is CASLREGYEQYF.

The genes are TRBV19 and TRBJ2-7; maybe TRBD2 (6 bases). The CDR3 sequence is 14 residues long. CDR1 is LNHDA, CDR2 SQIVND, per germline (reference sequence). The V end lost 3 bases, the J end lost 2 bases, and 11 bases lay between the germline ends. CDR3 protein: CASSINSGTYEQYF. The CDR3 nucleotides read TGTGCCAGTAGTATTAATAGCGGCACCTACGAGCAGTACTTC.

The V gene is TRBV12-5, the J gene TRBJ2-7, with a tentative D call TRBD1 (6 bases). The CDR3 consists of 13 residues. Germline V gene data show CDR1 as LGHNT and CDR2 as FRNRAP. Deletions cut 1 base from V and 5 bases from J, with 9 bases between. CDR3 nucleotide sequence: TGTGCTAGTGGTTTGGACAGGGTACACGAGCAGTACTTC. Protein product: CASGLDRVHEQYF.

This chain's CDR3 is CASTAMTVNYGYTF. The CDR3 DNA sequence: TGTGCCAGCACCGCCATGACAGTTAACTATGGCTACACCTTC. This chain links TRBV28 with TRBJ1-2; D might be TRBD1 (5 bases). Trimming stripped 7 bases from V and 1 base from J, with 13 bases between. Germline CDR1 reads MDHEN; CDR2 reads SYDVKM. This CDR3 spans 14 amino acids.

This chain uses TRBV30 with TRBJ2-2; TRBD2 matches at 12 bases. The V gene's germline CDR1 is GTSNPN and CDR2 SVGIG (reference sequence). V gave up 3 bases and J gave up 6 bases; unmatched junction bases: 8. The CDR3 loop spans 16 amino acids. The CDR3 sequence: CAWRRPGLAGSGELFF. The DNA for the CDR3 is TGTGCCTGGAGAAGGCCGGGACTAGCGGGTTCCGGGGAGCTGTTTTTT.

The table lists this clone with a few counts. The J gene is TRBJ1-2, the V gene TRBV7-9; D ambiguous. The germline CDR1 and CDR2 sequences are SEHNR and FQNEAQ (reference sequence). The V end was cut by 5 bases, the J end by 4 bases, with 11 bases between. CDR3 length: 13 residues. The CDR3 DNA follows: TGTGCCAGCAGCGCCCAATGGAGCTATGGCTACACCTTC. Protein: CASSAQWSYGYTF.

This chain joins TRBV11-2 and TRBJ1-4; TRBD1 agrees at 7 bases. Unmatched junction bases numbered 9, after V lost 4 bases and J lost 7 bases. The germline gives CDR1 SGHAT, CDR2 FQNNGV. The CDR3 consists of 15 residues. CDR3 amino acids: CASSWDSRRGEKLFF. The DNA of the CDR3 is TGTGCCAGCAGCTGGGACAGCCGGAGAGGTGAAAAACTGTTTTTT. Combining the CDR3 with reference TRBV11-2 and TRBJ1-4 gives the whole variable domain EAGVAQSPRYKIIEKRQSVAFWCNPISGHATLYWYQQILGQGPKLLIQFQNNGVVDDSQLPKDRFSAERLKGVDSTLKIQPAKLEDSAVYLCASSWDSRRGEKLFFGSGTQLSVL.

V and J are TRBV18 and TRBJ2-5; the D gene is possibly TRBD2 (6 bases). CDR1 KGHSH and CDR2 LQKENI come from the germline V gene. Trimming removed 0 bases at V and 5 bases at J, with 13 bases between. The CDR3 contains 15 residues. In DNA form, the CDR3 reads TGTGCCAGCTCACCACCGGGTACCCGGGGGGAGACCCAGTACTTC. Protein sequence: CASSPPGTRGETQYF.

This chain connects TRBV15 to TRBJ2-1; the match to TRBD2 covers 13 bases. V was clipped by 2 bases and J by 7 bases; unmatched bases: 5. Looked up from germline, CDR1 is LNHNV and CDR2 is YYDKDF (reference sequence). CDR3 size: 16 residues. The CDR3: CATSRLGLAGDNEQFF. In nucleotides, the CDR3 is TGTGCCACCAGCAGACTCGGACTAGCGGGAGATAATGAGCAGTTCTTC.